This T cell receptor (beta chain) was sequenced during a study of T cells in Graves' hyperthyroidism and ophthalmopathy. Study-level points and caveats: Also found in blood were most expanded thyroid clonotypes above 0.001.

Using RNA transcripts as the source, TCR beta CDR3 regions were amplified. When the TCR CDR3 underwent first-round RT-PCR, the HTBI primer set was used. TCRdb called the multiplex PCR reads again in MiXCR, with one record for every CDR3 protein. The table has about 740,000 distinct CDR3 sequences, 14% seen once. The CDR3 sequence is 12 residues long. V was pared by 5 bases and J by 0 bases, with 0 bases of the junction left unmatched. The germline gives CDR1 GTSNPN, CDR2 SVGIG (reference sequence). This clonotype came up many times. Its target is not known. This chain connects TRBV30 to TRBJ2-7, with 8 bases aligning to TRBD1. Specimen: blood. The source is a woman younger than 35 with Graves' hyperthyroidism. CDR3 bases: TGTGCCTGGGGACAGGGCTCCTACGAGCAGTACTTC. Translated: CAWGQGSYEQYF.